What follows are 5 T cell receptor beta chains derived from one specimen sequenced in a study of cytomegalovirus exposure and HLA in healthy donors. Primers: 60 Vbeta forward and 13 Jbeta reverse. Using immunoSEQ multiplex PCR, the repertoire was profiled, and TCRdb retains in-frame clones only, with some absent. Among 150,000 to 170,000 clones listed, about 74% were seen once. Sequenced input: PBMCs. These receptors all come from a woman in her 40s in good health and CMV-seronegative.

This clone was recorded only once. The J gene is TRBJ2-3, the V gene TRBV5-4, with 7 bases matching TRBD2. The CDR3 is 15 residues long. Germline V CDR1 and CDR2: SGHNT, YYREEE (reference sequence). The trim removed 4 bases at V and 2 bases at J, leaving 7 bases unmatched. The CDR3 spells CASSTEAGPTDTQYF. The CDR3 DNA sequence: TGTGCCAGCAGCACCGAAGCGGGACCCACAGATACGCAGTATTTT.

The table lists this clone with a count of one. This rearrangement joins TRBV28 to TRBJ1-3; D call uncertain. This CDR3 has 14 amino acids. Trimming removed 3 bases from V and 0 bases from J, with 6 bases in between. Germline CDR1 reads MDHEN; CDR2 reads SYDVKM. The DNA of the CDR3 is TGTGCCAGCAGTTTCCGGGGCTCTGGAAACACCATATATTTT. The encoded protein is CASSFRGSGNTIYF.

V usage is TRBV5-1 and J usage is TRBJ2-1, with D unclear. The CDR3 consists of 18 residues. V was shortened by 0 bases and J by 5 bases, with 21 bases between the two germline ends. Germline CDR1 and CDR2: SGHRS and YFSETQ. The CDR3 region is CASSLAPSGVTRDNEQFF. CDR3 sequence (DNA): TGCGCCAGCAGCTTGGCCCCCAGTGGAGTAACCCGCGACAATGAGCAGTTCTTC.

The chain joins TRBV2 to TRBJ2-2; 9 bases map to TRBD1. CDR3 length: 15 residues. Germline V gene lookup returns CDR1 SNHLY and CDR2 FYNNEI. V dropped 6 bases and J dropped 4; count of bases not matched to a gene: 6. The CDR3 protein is CASRFNRGLTGELFF. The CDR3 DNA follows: TGTGCCAGCAGATTCAACAGGGGGCTCACCGGGGAGCTGTTTTTT. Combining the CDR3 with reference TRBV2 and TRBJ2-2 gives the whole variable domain EPEVTQTPSHQVTQMGQEVILRCVPISNHLYFYWYRQILGQKVEFLVSFYNNEISEKSEIFDDQFSVERPDGSNFTLKIRSTKLEDSAMYFCASRFNRGLTGELFFGEGSRLTVL.

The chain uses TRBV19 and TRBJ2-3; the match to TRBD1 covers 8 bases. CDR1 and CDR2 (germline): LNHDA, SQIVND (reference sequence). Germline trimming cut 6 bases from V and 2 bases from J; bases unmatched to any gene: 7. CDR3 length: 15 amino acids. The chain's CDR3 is CASRALTGATDTQYF. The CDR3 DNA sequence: TGTGCCAGTAGGGCCCTGACAGGGGCCACAGATACGCAGTATTTT.